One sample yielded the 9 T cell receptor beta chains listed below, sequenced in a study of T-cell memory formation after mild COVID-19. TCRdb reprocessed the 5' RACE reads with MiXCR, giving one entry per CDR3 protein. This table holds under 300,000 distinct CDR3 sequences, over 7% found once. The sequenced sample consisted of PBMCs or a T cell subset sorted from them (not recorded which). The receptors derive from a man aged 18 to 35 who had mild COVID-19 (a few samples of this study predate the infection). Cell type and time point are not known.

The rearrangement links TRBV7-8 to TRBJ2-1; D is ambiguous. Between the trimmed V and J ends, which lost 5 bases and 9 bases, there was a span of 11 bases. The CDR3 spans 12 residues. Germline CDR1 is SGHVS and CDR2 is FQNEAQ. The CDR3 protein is CASSLGFGEQFF. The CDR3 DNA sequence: TGTGCCAGCAGCCTCGGTTTCGGTGAGCAGTTCTTC.

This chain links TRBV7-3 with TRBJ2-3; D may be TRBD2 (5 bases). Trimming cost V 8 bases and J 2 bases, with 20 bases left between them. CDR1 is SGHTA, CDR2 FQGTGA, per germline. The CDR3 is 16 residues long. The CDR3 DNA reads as TGTGCCAGCGGCCTATCTAGCAACGGGCCCACAGATACGCAGTATTTT. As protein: CASGLSSNGPTDTQYF.

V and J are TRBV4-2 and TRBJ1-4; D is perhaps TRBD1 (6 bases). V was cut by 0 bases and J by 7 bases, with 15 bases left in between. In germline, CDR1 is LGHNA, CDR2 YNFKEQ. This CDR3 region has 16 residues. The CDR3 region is CASSQERRGGSEKLFF. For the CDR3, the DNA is TGTGCCAGCAGCCAAGAAAGGAGAGGGGGGTCTGAAAAACTGTTTTTT.

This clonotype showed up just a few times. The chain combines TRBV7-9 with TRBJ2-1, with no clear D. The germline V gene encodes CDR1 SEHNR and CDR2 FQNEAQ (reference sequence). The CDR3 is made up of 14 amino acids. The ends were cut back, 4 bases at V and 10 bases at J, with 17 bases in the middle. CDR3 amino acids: CASSSPGLFGEQFF. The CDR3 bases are TGTGCCAGCAGCTCCCCGGGTCTTTTTGGGGAGCAGTTCTTC.

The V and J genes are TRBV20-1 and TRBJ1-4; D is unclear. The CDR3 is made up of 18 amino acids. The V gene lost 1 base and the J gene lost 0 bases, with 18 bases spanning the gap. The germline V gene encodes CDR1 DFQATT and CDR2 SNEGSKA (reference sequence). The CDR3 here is CSARGSRFSIPTNEKLFF. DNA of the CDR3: TGCAGTGCTAGAGGATCGAGATTCTCGATTCCAACTAATGAAAAACTGTTTTTT.

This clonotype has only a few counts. CDR3 nucleotide sequence: TGTGCCAGCAGCGTCAGGGGGAGCTCCTACAATGAGCAGTTCTTC. Translation gives CASSVRGSSYNEQFF. This rearrangement joins TRBV7-3 to TRBJ2-1, with 7 bases aligning to TRBD1. The CDR3 loop spans 15 amino acids. V was clipped by 5 bases and J by 0 bases; unmatched bases: 4. The germline CDR1 and CDR2 sequences are SGHTA and FQGTGA.

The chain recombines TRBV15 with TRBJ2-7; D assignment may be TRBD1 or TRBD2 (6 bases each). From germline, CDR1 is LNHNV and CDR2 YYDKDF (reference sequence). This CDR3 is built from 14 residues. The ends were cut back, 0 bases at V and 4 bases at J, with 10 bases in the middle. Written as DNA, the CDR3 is TGTGCCACCAGCAGAGATCGGGGGCGGTACGAGCAGTACTTC. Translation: CATSRDRGRYEQYF.

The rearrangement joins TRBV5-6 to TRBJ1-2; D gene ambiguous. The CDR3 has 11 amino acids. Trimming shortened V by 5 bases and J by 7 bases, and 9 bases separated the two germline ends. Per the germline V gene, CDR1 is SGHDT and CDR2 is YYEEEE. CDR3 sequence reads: CASSYQSGYTF. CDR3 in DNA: TGTGCCAGCAGTTATCAGTCTGGCTACACCTTC. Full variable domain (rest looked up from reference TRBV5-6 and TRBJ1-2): DAGVTQSPTHLIKTRGQQVTLRCSPKSGHDTVSWYQQALGQGPQFIFQYYEEEERQRGNFPDRFSGHQFPNYSSELNVNALLLGDSALYLCASSYQSGYTFGSGTRLTVV.

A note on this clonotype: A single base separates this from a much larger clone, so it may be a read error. The CDR3 sequence: CASSKSGEGWNEQLF. The CDR3 DNA sequence: TGTGCCAGCAGCAAGAGCGGGGAAGGGTGGAATGAGCAGCTCTTC. The chain employs TRBV7-9 and TRBJ2-1; TRBD2 matches 7 bases. CDR1 and CDR2 (germline): SEHNR, FQNEAQ (reference sequence). This CDR3 is 15 amino acids long. The variable domain in full, with the rest retrieved from reference TRBV7-9 and TRBJ2-1, is DTGVSQNPRHKITKRGQNVTFRCDPISEHNRLYWYRQTLGQGPEFLTYFQNEAQLEKSRLLSDRFSAERPKGSFSTLEIQRTEQGDSAMYLCASSKSGEGWNEQLFGPGTRLTVL.